The 8 T cell receptor beta chains below all came from one sample that was sequenced in a study of T cells after yellow fever vaccination. TCRdb used MiXCR to reprocess the 5' RACE reads, holding one entry per CDR3 protein. The table has about 300,000 distinct CDR3 sequences, around 8.6% seen once. Here the sequenced sample was CD4+ T cells sorted from PBMCs, taken 5 days after the yellow fever booster vaccination. The source of these receptors is a man between 18 and 29 years old who received the YFV17D yellow fever vaccine.

The table lists this clonotype with a few counts. This chain uses TRBV29-1 with TRBJ2-2; a possible D gene is TRBD2 (6 bases). This CDR3 is built from 12 residues. CDR1 is SQVTM and CDR2 is ANQGSEA in the germline V gene. The CDR3 protein is CSVEGNTGELFF. DNA of the CDR3: TGCAGTGTGGAGGGGAACACCGGGGAGCTGTTTTTT.

This clonotype showed up just a few times. The chain is built from TRBV27 and TRBJ2-3; no definite D call. The germline V and J ends were trimmed by 6 bases and 2 bases, with 18 bases remaining between them. CDR3 length equals 16 residues. CDR1 and CDR2 (germline): MNHEY, SMNVEV (reference sequence). The DNA of the CDR3 is TGTGCCAGCAGAATTAAGGGCCTCCGAACCACAGATACGCAGTATTTT. It codes for CASRIKGLRTTDTQYF.

This clonotype was seen once. The J gene is TRBJ1-3, the V gene TRBV6-6; D call uncertain. The length of the CDR3 is 20 residues. Trimming removed 3 bases from V and 4 bases from J, with 28 bases in between. The germline V gene encodes CDR1 MNHNY and CDR2 SVGAGI (reference sequence). The CDR3 reads CASSYNGVYLTDPEGNTIYF. The CDR3 DNA reads as TGTGCCAGCAGTTATAACGGCGTTTATTTAACAGACCCCGAGGGAAACACCATATATTTT.

This clonotype was recorded a few times. The chain joins TRBV20-1 to TRBJ1-4, with TRBD1 as a possible D gene (6 bases). The V end was cut by 3 bases, the J end by 10 bases, with 9 bases between. CDR3 size: 11 residues. CDR1 and CDR2 (germline): DFQATT, SNEGSKA (reference sequence). CDR3 region: CSASKGGKLFF. The CDR3 coding sequence is TGCAGTGCTAGTAAAGGGGGAAAACTGTTTTTT.

The rearrangement joins TRBV7-3 to TRBJ1-1; no firm D call. V lost 1 base to trimming and J lost 3 bases, with 9 bases between them. The CDR3 has 14 residues. Germline assignment: CDR1 SGHTA and CDR2 FQGTGA. CDR3 loop: CASSLRGSHTEAFF. The CDR3 nucleotides read TGTGCCAGCAGCTTAAGAGGCAGCCACACTGAAGCTTTCTTT.

The genes are TRBV5-1 and TRBJ1-3; D gene uncertain. The CDR3 totals 16 residues. Trimming took off 0 bases at V and 0 bases at J, with 10 bases between the two ends. The germline CDR1 and CDR2 sequences are SGHRS and YFSETQ. The CDR3 protein is CASSLVAGSSGNTIYF. The CDR3 DNA reads as TGCGCCAGCAGCTTGGTGGCGGGGAGCTCTGGAAACACCATATATTTT. Looking up the rest from reference TRBV5-1 and TRBJ1-3 gives the full variable domain: KAGVTQTPRYLIKTRGQQVTLSCSPISGHRSVSWYQQTPGQGLQFLFEYFSETQRNKGNFPGRFSGRQFSNSRSEMNVSTLELGDSALYLCASSLVAGSSGNTIYFGEGSWLTVV.

The chain links TRBV28 to TRBJ1-1, with no clear D. The CDR3 spans 11 residues. CDR1 MDHEN and CDR2 SYDVKM come from the germline V gene. V lost 10 bases, J lost 4 bases, and 10 bases lay in between. The CDR3 region is CAIEGFTEAFF. The DNA for the CDR3 is TGTGCCATTGAGGGTTTCACTGAAGCTTTCTTT.

In its sample, this clonotype was seen many times. J is TRBJ1-2 and V is TRBV20-1; TRBD1 aligns across 7 bases. The trim removed 6 bases at V and 8 bases at J, leaving 15 bases unmatched. Germline values: CDR1 DFQATT, CDR2 SNEGSKA (reference sequence). The CDR3 sequence is 14 residues long. This CDR3 reads CSATEGALFGGYTF. CDR3 sequence (DNA): TGCAGTGCCACCGAGGGGGCTCTATTCGGAGGCTACACCTTC.